These T cell receptor beta chains were read from a single sample in a study of shared clonotypes between healthy human individuals. The data were produced by immunoSEQ multiplex PCR, yet TCRdb's version contains in-frame clones alone and is incomplete. The profile shows about 480,000 clones, about three quarters of them singletons. Sequencing used PBMCs. The receptors were sampled from a woman between 35 and 50 years old in good health. Some clones in this sample may be carry-over from other donors' samples. CDR3s include the opening cysteine and the closing phenylalanine or tryptophan. Each record gives: CDR3 protein, CDR3 DNA, D gene, CDR3 length, clone size, V gene, J gene. D genes are given only for firm matches. Size values are once, few and many counts, or a class for expanded clones, and some rows have none.

CDR3: CSVRAGMYEQYF
DNA: TGCAGCGTTAGGGCAGGGATGTACGAGCAGTACTTC
D: -
length: 12
size: few
V: TRBV29-1
J: TRBJ2-7

CDR3: CAWSVRTGTVSYEQYF
DNA: TGTGCCTGGAGTGTACGGACAGGGACTGTTTCCTACGAGCAGTACTTC
D: TRBD1
length: 16
size: -
V: TRBV30
J: TRBJ2-7

CDR3: CASSARDRGAYEQYF
DNA: TGTGCCAGCAGCGCCCGGGACAGGGGGGCCTACGAGCAGTACTTC
D: TRBD1
length: 15
size: once
V: TRBV7-2
J: TRBJ2-7

CDR3: CASSTNRLQTQYF
DNA: TGTGCCAGCAGCACCAACCGTCTTCAGACCCAGTACTTC
D: -
length: 13
size: -
V: TRBV7-2
J: TRBJ2-5

CDR3: CASRLGLAESYGETQYF
DNA: TGTGCAAGTCGCCTTGGACTAGCGGAATCATACGGGGAGACCCAGTACTTC
D: -
length: 17
size: -
V: TRBV12-2
J: TRBJ2-5

CDR3: CASSPKNNEQFF
DNA: TGTGCCAGCAGCCCAAAAAACAATGAGCAGTTCTTC
D: -
length: 12
size: once
V: TRBV7-2
J: TRBJ2-1

CDR3: CASSTRLATGELFF
DNA: TGTGCCAGCAGTACCAGACTAGCGACCGGGGAGCTGTTTTTT
D: TRBD2
length: 14
size: once
V: TRBV2
J: TRBJ2-2

CDR3: CASSTQGGRTEAFF
DNA: TGTGCCAGCAGCACCCAAGGGGGTAGGACTGAAGCTTTCTTT
D: -
length: 14
size: -
V: TRBV7-3
J: TRBJ1-1

CDR3: CASSEWDRGANVLTF
DNA: TGCGCCAGCAGTGAGTGGGACAGAGGGGCCAACGTCCTGACTTTC
D: TRBD1
length: 15
size: -
V: TRBV10-2
J: TRBJ2-6

CDR3: CASSLDGTLVYGYTF
DNA: TGCGCCAGCAGCTTAGATGGGACATTAGTCTATGGCTACACCTTC
D: -
length: 15
size: -
V: TRBV5-1
J: TRBJ1-2

CDR3: CASSARSGTADTEAFF
DNA: TGTGCCAGCAGTGCCAGATCCGGGACAGCGGACACTGAAGCTTTCTTT
D: TRBD1
length: 16
size: -
V: TRBV25-1
J: TRBJ1-1

CDR3: CASSLRQGLVEAFF
DNA: TGTGCCAGCTCACTTCGACAGGGGTTGGTTGAAGCTTTCTTT
D: TRBD1
length: 14
size: -
V: TRBV18
J: TRBJ1-1

CDR3: CSVMDMQETQYF
DNA: TGCAGCGTTATGGACATGCAAGAGACCCAGTACTTC
D: -
length: 12
size: -
V: TRBV29-1
J: TRBJ2-5

CDR3: CASSATGGRNSPLHF
DNA: TGTGCCAGCAGCGCCACAGGGGGCCGTAATTCACCCCTCCACTTT
D: TRBD1
length: 15
size: once
V: TRBV9
J: TRBJ1-6

CDR3: CAWSRTSGRAVMNEQFF
DNA: TGTGCCTGGAGTAGGACTAGCGGGAGGGCCGTGATGAATGAGCAGTTCTTC
D: TRBD2
length: 17
size: -
V: TRBV30
J: TRBJ2-1

CDR3: CASSIDREGGANYGYTF
DNA: TGTGCCAGTAGTATAGATCGAGAAGGGGGAGCTAACTATGGCTACACCTTC
D: -
length: 17
size: -
V: TRBV19
J: TRBJ1-2

CDR3: CASSSPGLSYNEQFF
DNA: TGTGCCAGCAGCTCACCGGGACTTTCCTACAATGAGCAGTTCTTC
D: -
length: 15
size: -
V: TRBV7-3
J: TRBJ2-1

CDR3: CASSLTGQGALRYGYTF
DNA: TGTGCCAGCAGCTTAACCGGACAGGGGGCGCTGCGCTATGGCTACACCTTC
D: TRBD1
length: 17
size: -
V: TRBV7-9
J: TRBJ1-2

CDR3: CASSQDPTSGSNEQFF
DNA: TGTGCCAGCAGCCAAGACCCGACTAGCGGGAGTAATGAGCAGTTCTTC
D: TRBD2
length: 16
size: many
V: TRBV4-2
J: TRBJ2-1

CDR3: CASSLNGGALVTQYF
DNA: TGCGCCAGCAGCTTGAATGGGGGGGCCTTGGTGACCCAGTACTTC
D: -
length: 15
size: -
V: TRBV5-1
J: TRBJ2-5

CDR3: CASSVGFGYEQYF
DNA: TGTGCCAGCAGCGTGGGCTTTGGCTACGAGCAGTACTTC
D: -
length: 13
size: -
V: TRBV9
J: TRBJ2-7

CDR3: CASSQDALRRTEQYF
DNA: TGCGCCAGCAGCCAAGACGCCTTGCGTAGAACGGAGCAGTACTTC
D: -
length: 15
size: -
V: TRBV4-1
J: TRBJ2-7

CDR3: CASSQDWRNQPQHF
DNA: TGTGCCAGCAGCCAAGACTGGCGGAATCAGCCCCAGCATTTT
D: -
length: 14
size: -
V: TRBV4-2
J: TRBJ1-5

CDR3: CASSQGSGRAGGELFF
DNA: TGTGCCAGCAGCCAAGGGAGCGGGAGGGCCGGCGGGGAGCTGTTTTTT
D: TRBD2
length: 16
size: -
V: TRBV5-8
J: TRBJ2-2

CDR3: CASSLDVSPYNEQFF
DNA: TGTGCCAGCAGCTTGGATGTCTCCCCCTACAATGAGCAGTTCTTC
D: -
length: 15
size: -
V: TRBV5-4
J: TRBJ2-1

CDR3: CASSPQGPGTGELFF
DNA: TGTGCCAGCAGCCCCCAGGGGCCGGGCACCGGGGAGCTGTTTTTT
D: -
length: 15
size: -
V: TRBV11-2
J: TRBJ2-2

CDR3: CASSEYKGGGNTEAFF
DNA: TGTGCCAGCAGTGAATATAAGGGAGGGGGGAACACTGAAGCTTTCTTT
D: -
length: 16
size: -
V: TRBV25-1
J: TRBJ1-1

CDR3: CASSSLGGANEKLFF
DNA: TGTGCCAGCAGCTCCCTAGGGGGTGCTAATGAAAAACTGTTTTTT
D: -
length: 15
size: -
V: TRBV28
J: TRBJ1-4

CDR3: CAWSVPGGLLAQHF
DNA: TGTGCCTGGAGTGTACCGGGGGGCCTTCTGGCCCAGCATTTT
D: -
length: 14
size: -
V: TRBV30
J: TRBJ1-5